This T cell receptor beta chain was captured in a study of T-cell memory formation after mild COVID-19. Each CDR3 protein gets one entry after TCRdb re-called the 5' RACE reads with MiXCR. The data show about 180,000 distinct CDR3 sequences, under 20% seen once. Germline CDR1 and CDR2: MNHEY and SVGAGI. CDR3 size: 12 residues. Trimming stripped 7 bases from V and 2 bases from J, with 3 bases between. The source is an adult woman who had mild COVID-19 (a few samples of this study predate the infection). Cell type and time point are not known. The specimen sequenced was PBMCs or a T cell subset sorted from them (not recorded which). The genes are TRBV6-5 and TRBJ2-6; D is ambiguous. Written as DNA, the CDR3 is TGTGCCAGCAAGACTGGGGCCAACGTCCTGACTTTC. As protein: CASKTGANVLTF.